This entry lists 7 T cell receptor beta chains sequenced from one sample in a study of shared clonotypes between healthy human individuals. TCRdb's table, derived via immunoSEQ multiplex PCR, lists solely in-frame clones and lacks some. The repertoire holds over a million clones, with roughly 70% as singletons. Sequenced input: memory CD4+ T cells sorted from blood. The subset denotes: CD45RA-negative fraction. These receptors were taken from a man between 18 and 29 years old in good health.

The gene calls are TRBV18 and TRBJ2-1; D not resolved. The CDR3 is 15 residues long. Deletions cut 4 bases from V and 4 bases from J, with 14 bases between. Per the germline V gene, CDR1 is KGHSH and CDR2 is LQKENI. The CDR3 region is CASSHDSLGYNEQFF. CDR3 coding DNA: TGTGCCAGCTCACACGACTCCCTGGGTTACAATGAGCAGTTCTTC.

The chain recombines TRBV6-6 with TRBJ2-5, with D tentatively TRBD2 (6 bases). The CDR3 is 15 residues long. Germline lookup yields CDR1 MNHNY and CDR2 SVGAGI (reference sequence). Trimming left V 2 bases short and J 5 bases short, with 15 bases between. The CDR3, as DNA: TGTGCCAGCAGTTACGATCGCGGGATACGGGAGACCCAGTACTTC. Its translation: CASSYDRGIRETQYF.

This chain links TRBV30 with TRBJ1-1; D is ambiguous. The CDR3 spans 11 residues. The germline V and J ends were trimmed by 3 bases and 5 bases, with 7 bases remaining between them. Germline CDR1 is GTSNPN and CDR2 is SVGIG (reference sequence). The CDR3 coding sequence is TGTGCCTGGAGGTCTAAGACTGAAGCTTTCTTT. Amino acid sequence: CAWRSKTEAFF.

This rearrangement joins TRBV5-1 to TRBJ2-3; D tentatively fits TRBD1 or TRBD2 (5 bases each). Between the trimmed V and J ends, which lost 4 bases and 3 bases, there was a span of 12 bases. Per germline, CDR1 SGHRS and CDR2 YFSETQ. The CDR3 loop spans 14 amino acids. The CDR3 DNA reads TGCGCCAGCAGCAAAGGAGGACAAACAGATACGCAGTATTTT. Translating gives CASSKGGQTDTQYF.

The DNA for the CDR3 is TGTGCCAGCAGGGGGCAGGCCCAAGAGACCCAGTACTTC. It specifies CASRGQAQETQYF. The rearrangement joins TRBV25-1 to TRBJ2-5, with a weak D call TRBD1 (5 bases). The V gene lost 6 bases and the J gene lost 1 base, with 9 bases spanning the gap. Germline values: CDR1 MGHDK, CDR2 SYGVNS. This CDR3 spans 13 amino acids.

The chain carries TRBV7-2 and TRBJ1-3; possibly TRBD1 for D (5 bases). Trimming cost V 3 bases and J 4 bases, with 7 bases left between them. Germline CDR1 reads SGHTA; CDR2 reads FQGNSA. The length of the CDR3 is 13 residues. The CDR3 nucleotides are TGTGCCAGCAGCTTCGACAGAGGAAACACCATATATTTT. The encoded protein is CASSFDRGNTIYF. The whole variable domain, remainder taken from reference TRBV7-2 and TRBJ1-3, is GAGVSQSPSNKVTEKGKDVELRCDPISGHTALYWYRQSLGQGLEFLIYFQGNSAPDKSGLPSDRFSAERTGGSVSTLTIQRTQQEDSAVYLCASSFDRGNTIYFGEGSWLTVV.

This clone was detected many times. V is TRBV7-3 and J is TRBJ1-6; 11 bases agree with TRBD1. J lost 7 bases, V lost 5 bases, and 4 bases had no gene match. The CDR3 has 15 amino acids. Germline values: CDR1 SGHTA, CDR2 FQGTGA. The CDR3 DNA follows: TGTGCCAGCAGCGCGGGACAGGGGGTCAATTCACCCCTCCACTTT. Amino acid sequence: CASSAGQGVNSPLHF. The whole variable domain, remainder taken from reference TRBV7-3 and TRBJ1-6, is GAGVSQTPSNKVTEKGKYVELRCDPISGHTALYWYRQSLGQGPEFLIYFQGTGAADDSGLPNDRFFAVRPEGSVSTLKIQRTERGDSAVYLCASSAGQGVNSPLHFGNGTRLTVT.